Detailed here is one T cell receptor (beta chain). Its antigen remains unknown. Patients had blood sampled at baseline and again on cycle 4 day 1 and cycle 7 day 1. This record belongs to a study of OX40 agonist ivuxolimab in advanced cancers. Study-wide findings and caveats: Certain nonresponders likewise exhibited a low normalized T-cell clonal expansion. Those patients achieving a partial response at 0.1-3.0 mg/kg showed among the lowest clonal expansion.

Trimming took off 3 bases at V and 6 bases at J, with 12 bases between the two ends. Germline values: CDR1 MNHEY, CDR2 SMNVEV (reference sequence). The CDR3 spans 13 residues. Only in-frame clones appear in the TCRdb table, and some are missing; sequencing was by immunoSEQ multiplex PCR. The sample yields 75,000 to 95,000 clones, 85% to 95% seen once. The sample consisted of CD4+ or CD8+ T cells sorted from blood, taken in a trial of the OX40 agonist ivuxolimab. This rearrangement joins TRBV27 to TRBJ2-7; D possibly matches TRBD1 or TRBD2 (6 bases each). This receptor was obtained from an adult with an advanced solid tumor such as melanoma, head and neck, liver or kidney cancer. The CDR3 coding sequence is TGTGCCAGCAGTTTCTGGGGGGCCGGCGAGCAGTACTTC. Translated: CASSFWGAGEQYF.